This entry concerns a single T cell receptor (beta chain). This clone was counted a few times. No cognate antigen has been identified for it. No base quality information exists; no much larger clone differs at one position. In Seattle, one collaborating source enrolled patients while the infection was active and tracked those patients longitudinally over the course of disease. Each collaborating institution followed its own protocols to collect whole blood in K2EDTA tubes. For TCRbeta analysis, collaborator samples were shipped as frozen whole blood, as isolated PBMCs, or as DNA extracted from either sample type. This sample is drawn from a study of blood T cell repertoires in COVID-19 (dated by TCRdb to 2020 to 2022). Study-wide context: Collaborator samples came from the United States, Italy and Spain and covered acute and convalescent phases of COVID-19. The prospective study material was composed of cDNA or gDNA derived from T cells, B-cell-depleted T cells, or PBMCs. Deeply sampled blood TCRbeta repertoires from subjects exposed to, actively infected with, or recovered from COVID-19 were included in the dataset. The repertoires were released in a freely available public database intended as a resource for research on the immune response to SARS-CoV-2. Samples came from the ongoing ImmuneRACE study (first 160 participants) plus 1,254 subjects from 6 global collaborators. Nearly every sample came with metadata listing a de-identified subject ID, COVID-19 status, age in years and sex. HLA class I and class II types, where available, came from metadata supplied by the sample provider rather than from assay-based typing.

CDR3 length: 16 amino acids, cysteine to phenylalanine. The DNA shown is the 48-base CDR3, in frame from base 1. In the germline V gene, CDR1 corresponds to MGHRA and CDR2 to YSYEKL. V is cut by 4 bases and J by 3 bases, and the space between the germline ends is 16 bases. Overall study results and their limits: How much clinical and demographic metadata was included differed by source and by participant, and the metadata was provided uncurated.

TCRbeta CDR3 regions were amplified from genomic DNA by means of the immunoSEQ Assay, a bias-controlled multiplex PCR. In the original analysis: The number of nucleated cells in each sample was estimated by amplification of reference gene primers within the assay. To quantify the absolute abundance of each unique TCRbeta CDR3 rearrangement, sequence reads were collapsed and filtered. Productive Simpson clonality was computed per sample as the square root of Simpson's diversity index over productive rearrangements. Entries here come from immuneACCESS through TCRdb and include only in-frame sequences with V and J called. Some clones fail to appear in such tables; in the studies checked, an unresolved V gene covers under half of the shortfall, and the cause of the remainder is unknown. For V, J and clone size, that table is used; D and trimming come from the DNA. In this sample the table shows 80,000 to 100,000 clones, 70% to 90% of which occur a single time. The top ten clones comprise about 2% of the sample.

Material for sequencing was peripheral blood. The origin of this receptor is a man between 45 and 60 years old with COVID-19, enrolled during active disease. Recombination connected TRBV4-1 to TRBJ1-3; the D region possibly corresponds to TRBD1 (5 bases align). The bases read TGCGCCAGCAGCCTTGCGGGGGGAGGACTTGGAAACACCATATATTTT. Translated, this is CASSLAGGGLGNTIYF.